This T cell receptor (beta chain) was identified during a study of T cell responses to AZD1222 COVID-19 vaccine. The study's findings and limits: Nearly half of spike-specific TCRs reportedly target variant regions that are unmutated in the B.1.351 and B.1.1.7 variants. In a largely white British group with more females than males, clonal diversity was possibly underestimated.

TCRdb keeps only in-frame clones here, not all; method: immunoSEQ multiplex PCR. This table has fewer than 100,000 clones, 70% to 90% appearing once. Note on this clone: What it recognizes is unknown.

Trimming cost V 4 bases and J 3 bases, with 16 bases left between them. Germline lookup yields CDR1 MNHEY and CDR2 SMNVEV (reference sequence). The CDR3 totals 16 residues. This rearrangement joins TRBV27 to TRBJ1-5, with unresolved D. The starting material was peripheral blood, obtained 28 days after the second AZD1222 dose. The TCR was taken from an adult who received the AZD1222 COVID-19 vaccine. CDR3 in DNA: TGTGCCAGCAGTTCTCGGTGGGGTAGTTACAATCAGCCCCAGCATTTT. It encodes CASSSRWGSYNQPQHF.